This note documents a single TCR beta chain sequence. J lost 2 bases, V lost 4 bases, and 7 bases had no gene match. CDR3 length: 16 residues. The V gene's germline CDR1 is MNHEY and CDR2 SVGEGT. The data were produced by immunoSEQ multiplex PCR, yet TCRdb's version contains in-frame clones alone and is incomplete. The table records roughly 220,000 clones, under 90% of them present only once. The entry originates in a study of blood T cell repertoires in COVID-19. Background on the study: Acute and convalescent COVID-19 samples came from the United States, Italy and Spain.

This receptor was identified in a man aged 25 to 45 with active or convalescent COVID-19. The rearrangement uses TRBV6-2 or TRBV6-3 and TRBJ2-5; 10 bases fit TRBD2. The sequenced material came from peripheral blood. The DNA of the CDR3 is TGTGCCAGCAGTTCCGCCTTAGCGGGGGGACAAGAGACCCAGTACTTC. Its protein is CASSSALAGGQETQYF.